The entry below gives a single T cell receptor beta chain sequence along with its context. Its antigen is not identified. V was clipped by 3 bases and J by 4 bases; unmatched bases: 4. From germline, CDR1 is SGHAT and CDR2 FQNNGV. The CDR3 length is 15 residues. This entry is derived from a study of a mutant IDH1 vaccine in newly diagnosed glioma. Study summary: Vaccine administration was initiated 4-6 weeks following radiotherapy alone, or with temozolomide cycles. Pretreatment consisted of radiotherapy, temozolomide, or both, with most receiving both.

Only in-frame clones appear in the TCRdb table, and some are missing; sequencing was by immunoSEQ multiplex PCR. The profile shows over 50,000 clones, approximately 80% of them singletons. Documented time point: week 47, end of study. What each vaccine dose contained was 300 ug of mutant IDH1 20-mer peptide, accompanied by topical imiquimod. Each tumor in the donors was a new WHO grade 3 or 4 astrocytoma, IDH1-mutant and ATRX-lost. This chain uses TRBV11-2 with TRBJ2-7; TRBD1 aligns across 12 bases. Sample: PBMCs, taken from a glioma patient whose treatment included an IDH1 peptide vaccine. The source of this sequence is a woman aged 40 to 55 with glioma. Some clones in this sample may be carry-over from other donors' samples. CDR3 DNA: TGTGCCAGCAGCTTTCCGGGACAGGGGGCATACGAGCAGTACTTC. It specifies CASSFPGQGAYEQYF.